This T cell receptor (beta chain) emerged from a study of cytomegalovirus exposure and HLA in healthy donors. Study-wide findings and caveats: Sequences of the TCR beta chain were said to predict the HLA-A and HLA-B alleles of most subjects accurately. Sequencing likely generated an artifact that appeared as a cluster of highly shared sequence variants.

On this clone: Its antigen is unidentified.

The PCR used 60 Vbeta and 13 Jbeta primers. The data were produced by immunoSEQ multiplex PCR, yet TCRdb's version contains in-frame clones alone and is incomplete. Among roughly 100,000 clones listed, roughly two thirds were seen once. Germline values: CDR1 SGHRS, CDR2 YFSETQ. The CDR3 is 14 amino acids. The ends lost 2 bases at V and 7 bases at J; junction bases unmatched: 8. Material: PBMCs. This sequence was found in a man aged 25 to 40 in good health and CMV-seronegative. This chain joins TRBV5-1 and TRBJ2-5, with 7 bases aligning to TRBD1. The CDR3 loop is CASSFVQGVGTQYF. CDR3 coding DNA: TGCGCCAGCAGCTTCGTCCAGGGGGTGGGGACCCAGTACTTC.